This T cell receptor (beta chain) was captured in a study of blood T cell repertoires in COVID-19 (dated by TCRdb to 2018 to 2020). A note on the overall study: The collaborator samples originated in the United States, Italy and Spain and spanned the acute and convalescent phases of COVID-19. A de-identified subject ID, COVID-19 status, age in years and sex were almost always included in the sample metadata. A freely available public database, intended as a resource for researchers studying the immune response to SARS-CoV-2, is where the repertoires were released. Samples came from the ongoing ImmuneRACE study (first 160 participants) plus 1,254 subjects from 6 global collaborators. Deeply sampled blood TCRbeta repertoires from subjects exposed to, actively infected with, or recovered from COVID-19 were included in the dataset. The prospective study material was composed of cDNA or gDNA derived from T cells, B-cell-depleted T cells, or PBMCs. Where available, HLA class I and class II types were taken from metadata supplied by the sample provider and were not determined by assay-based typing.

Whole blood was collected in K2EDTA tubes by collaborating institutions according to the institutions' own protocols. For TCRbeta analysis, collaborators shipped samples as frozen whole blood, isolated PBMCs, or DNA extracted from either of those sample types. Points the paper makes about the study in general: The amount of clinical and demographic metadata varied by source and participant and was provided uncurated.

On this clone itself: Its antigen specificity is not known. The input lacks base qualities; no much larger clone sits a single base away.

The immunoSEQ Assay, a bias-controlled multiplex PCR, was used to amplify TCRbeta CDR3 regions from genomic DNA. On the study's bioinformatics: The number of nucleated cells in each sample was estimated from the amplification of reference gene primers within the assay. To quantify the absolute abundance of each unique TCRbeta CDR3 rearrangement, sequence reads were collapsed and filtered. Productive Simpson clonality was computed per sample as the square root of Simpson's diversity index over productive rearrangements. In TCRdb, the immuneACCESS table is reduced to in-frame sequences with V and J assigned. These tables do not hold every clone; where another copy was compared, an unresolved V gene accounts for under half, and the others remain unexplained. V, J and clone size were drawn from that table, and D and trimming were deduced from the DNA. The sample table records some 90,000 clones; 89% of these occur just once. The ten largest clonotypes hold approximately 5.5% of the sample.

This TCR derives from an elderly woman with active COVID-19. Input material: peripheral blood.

The nucleotide sequence is TGTGCCAGCAGACTCGGGACTAGCGGGAGCCACTACGAGCAGTACTTC. This encodes CASRLGTSGSHYEQYF. The chain couples TRBV28 to TRBJ2-7, and 14 bases in between align with TRBD2. V has 6 bases trimmed and J has 3 bases trimmed; junction bases matching no gene number 7. As encoded in the germline V gene, CDR1 is MDHEN while CDR2 is SYDVKM. The CDR3 holds 16 amino acids from the cysteine to the phenylalanine. Only the CDR3 DNA stays, 48 bases, in frame from base 1.